This T cell receptor beta chain was observed in a study of graft-versus-host responses after intestinal transplantation (dated by TCRdb to about 2021). A note on the overall study: The transplants that recipients received were multivisceral, liver-intestinal, or isolated intestinal. A peak of at least 4% donor T cells among recipient peripheral blood mononuclear cells was the definition used for donor T cell macrochimerism. Samples from a few later patients were sequenced in-house on an Illumina MiSeq with MiXCR processing rather than by the commercial service. Alloreactive clones were identified by sequencing pre-transplant mixed lymphocyte reaction products and comparing these products with unstimulated pre-transplant donor and recipient T cells. Anti-thymocyte globulin induction was given to all recipients, followed by maintenance tacrolimus and steroids for two to four years. After intestinal transplantation, graft-versus-host and host-versus-graft alloreactive T cell clones in the graft, circulation and bone marrow were tracked using bulk TCR-beta CDR3 sequencing. The cohort enrolled around 25 intestinal transplant recipients including one retransplant, and a few patients lacking pretransplant specimens were excluded.

The full study reports these points: The conclusions were limited by the relatively low number and heterogeneity of the intestinal transplant patients. Early after transplant, peak levels of circulating GvH clones were associated with declines in HvG clones. GvH clones were detected in recipient bone marrow, and some appeared earlier in ileal mucosa or blood, consistent with an intestinal mucosal origin. Patients with donor T cell macrochimerism had high GvH to HvG T cell clonal ratios in their allografts.

Details on this clone: What this receptor recognizes is not known. Base qualities were left out, and no much larger clone turns up one base away.

The library came from the immunoSEQ multiplex PCR assay. Adaptive Biotechnologies carried out high-throughput TCR-beta CDR3 sequencing of genomic DNA for most patients. As for the authors' bioinformatics: TCR sequencing data were retrieved from Adaptive's ImmunoSEQ software for 15 to 20 patients, whereas three other patients were processed with MiXCR and VDJtools. CDR3 nucleotide sequences shared between donor and recipient were removed because their origin could not be assigned. Alloreactive clones required at least 2-fold expansion over unstimulated cells and minimum CFSE-low frequency of 0.002% (template counts) or 0.001% (read counts). A clone was considered mappable if detected in the sequenced pre-transplant spleen, lymph node, or MLR CFSE-low populations of the donor or recipient. The cumulative frequency of alloreactive clones was calculated as a percentage of all sequences, weighted by copy number. What TCRdb holds here is the immuneACCESS table cut down to in-frame rearrangements. Part of the clones is not present; checked against another copy, under half of the missing clones reflect an unresolved V gene, and the others are unexplained. V and J calls and clone size come straight from that table; D and trimming were deduced from the DNA. Recorded for this sample are some 15,000 clones; about 94% of them occurred a single time. The ten top clones hold more than 0.7% of the sample.

V loses 5 bases, J loses 1 base, and the germline ends lie 12 bases apart. The CDR3 goes from the cysteine to the phenylalanine over 15 residues. Here the CDR3 DNA is all that survives: 45 bases in frame from base 1. The CDR1 and CDR2 encoded by the germline V gene are MDHEN and SYDVKM. Blood samples were collected up to 4 times in the first month after transplant and then at least monthly when available. The chain links TRBV28 with TRBJ2-1, with a tentative D gene TRBD2 over 6 matching bases. The starting material was PBMCs, obtained 9 days after transplant. This TCR derives from a human patient who received an intestinal transplant, so some T cells may come from the graft donor. The CDR3 region reads CASSGGKESYNEQFF. The nucleotide sequence is given as TGTGCCAGCAGTGGAGGGAAAGAGTCCTACAATGAGCAGTTCTTC.